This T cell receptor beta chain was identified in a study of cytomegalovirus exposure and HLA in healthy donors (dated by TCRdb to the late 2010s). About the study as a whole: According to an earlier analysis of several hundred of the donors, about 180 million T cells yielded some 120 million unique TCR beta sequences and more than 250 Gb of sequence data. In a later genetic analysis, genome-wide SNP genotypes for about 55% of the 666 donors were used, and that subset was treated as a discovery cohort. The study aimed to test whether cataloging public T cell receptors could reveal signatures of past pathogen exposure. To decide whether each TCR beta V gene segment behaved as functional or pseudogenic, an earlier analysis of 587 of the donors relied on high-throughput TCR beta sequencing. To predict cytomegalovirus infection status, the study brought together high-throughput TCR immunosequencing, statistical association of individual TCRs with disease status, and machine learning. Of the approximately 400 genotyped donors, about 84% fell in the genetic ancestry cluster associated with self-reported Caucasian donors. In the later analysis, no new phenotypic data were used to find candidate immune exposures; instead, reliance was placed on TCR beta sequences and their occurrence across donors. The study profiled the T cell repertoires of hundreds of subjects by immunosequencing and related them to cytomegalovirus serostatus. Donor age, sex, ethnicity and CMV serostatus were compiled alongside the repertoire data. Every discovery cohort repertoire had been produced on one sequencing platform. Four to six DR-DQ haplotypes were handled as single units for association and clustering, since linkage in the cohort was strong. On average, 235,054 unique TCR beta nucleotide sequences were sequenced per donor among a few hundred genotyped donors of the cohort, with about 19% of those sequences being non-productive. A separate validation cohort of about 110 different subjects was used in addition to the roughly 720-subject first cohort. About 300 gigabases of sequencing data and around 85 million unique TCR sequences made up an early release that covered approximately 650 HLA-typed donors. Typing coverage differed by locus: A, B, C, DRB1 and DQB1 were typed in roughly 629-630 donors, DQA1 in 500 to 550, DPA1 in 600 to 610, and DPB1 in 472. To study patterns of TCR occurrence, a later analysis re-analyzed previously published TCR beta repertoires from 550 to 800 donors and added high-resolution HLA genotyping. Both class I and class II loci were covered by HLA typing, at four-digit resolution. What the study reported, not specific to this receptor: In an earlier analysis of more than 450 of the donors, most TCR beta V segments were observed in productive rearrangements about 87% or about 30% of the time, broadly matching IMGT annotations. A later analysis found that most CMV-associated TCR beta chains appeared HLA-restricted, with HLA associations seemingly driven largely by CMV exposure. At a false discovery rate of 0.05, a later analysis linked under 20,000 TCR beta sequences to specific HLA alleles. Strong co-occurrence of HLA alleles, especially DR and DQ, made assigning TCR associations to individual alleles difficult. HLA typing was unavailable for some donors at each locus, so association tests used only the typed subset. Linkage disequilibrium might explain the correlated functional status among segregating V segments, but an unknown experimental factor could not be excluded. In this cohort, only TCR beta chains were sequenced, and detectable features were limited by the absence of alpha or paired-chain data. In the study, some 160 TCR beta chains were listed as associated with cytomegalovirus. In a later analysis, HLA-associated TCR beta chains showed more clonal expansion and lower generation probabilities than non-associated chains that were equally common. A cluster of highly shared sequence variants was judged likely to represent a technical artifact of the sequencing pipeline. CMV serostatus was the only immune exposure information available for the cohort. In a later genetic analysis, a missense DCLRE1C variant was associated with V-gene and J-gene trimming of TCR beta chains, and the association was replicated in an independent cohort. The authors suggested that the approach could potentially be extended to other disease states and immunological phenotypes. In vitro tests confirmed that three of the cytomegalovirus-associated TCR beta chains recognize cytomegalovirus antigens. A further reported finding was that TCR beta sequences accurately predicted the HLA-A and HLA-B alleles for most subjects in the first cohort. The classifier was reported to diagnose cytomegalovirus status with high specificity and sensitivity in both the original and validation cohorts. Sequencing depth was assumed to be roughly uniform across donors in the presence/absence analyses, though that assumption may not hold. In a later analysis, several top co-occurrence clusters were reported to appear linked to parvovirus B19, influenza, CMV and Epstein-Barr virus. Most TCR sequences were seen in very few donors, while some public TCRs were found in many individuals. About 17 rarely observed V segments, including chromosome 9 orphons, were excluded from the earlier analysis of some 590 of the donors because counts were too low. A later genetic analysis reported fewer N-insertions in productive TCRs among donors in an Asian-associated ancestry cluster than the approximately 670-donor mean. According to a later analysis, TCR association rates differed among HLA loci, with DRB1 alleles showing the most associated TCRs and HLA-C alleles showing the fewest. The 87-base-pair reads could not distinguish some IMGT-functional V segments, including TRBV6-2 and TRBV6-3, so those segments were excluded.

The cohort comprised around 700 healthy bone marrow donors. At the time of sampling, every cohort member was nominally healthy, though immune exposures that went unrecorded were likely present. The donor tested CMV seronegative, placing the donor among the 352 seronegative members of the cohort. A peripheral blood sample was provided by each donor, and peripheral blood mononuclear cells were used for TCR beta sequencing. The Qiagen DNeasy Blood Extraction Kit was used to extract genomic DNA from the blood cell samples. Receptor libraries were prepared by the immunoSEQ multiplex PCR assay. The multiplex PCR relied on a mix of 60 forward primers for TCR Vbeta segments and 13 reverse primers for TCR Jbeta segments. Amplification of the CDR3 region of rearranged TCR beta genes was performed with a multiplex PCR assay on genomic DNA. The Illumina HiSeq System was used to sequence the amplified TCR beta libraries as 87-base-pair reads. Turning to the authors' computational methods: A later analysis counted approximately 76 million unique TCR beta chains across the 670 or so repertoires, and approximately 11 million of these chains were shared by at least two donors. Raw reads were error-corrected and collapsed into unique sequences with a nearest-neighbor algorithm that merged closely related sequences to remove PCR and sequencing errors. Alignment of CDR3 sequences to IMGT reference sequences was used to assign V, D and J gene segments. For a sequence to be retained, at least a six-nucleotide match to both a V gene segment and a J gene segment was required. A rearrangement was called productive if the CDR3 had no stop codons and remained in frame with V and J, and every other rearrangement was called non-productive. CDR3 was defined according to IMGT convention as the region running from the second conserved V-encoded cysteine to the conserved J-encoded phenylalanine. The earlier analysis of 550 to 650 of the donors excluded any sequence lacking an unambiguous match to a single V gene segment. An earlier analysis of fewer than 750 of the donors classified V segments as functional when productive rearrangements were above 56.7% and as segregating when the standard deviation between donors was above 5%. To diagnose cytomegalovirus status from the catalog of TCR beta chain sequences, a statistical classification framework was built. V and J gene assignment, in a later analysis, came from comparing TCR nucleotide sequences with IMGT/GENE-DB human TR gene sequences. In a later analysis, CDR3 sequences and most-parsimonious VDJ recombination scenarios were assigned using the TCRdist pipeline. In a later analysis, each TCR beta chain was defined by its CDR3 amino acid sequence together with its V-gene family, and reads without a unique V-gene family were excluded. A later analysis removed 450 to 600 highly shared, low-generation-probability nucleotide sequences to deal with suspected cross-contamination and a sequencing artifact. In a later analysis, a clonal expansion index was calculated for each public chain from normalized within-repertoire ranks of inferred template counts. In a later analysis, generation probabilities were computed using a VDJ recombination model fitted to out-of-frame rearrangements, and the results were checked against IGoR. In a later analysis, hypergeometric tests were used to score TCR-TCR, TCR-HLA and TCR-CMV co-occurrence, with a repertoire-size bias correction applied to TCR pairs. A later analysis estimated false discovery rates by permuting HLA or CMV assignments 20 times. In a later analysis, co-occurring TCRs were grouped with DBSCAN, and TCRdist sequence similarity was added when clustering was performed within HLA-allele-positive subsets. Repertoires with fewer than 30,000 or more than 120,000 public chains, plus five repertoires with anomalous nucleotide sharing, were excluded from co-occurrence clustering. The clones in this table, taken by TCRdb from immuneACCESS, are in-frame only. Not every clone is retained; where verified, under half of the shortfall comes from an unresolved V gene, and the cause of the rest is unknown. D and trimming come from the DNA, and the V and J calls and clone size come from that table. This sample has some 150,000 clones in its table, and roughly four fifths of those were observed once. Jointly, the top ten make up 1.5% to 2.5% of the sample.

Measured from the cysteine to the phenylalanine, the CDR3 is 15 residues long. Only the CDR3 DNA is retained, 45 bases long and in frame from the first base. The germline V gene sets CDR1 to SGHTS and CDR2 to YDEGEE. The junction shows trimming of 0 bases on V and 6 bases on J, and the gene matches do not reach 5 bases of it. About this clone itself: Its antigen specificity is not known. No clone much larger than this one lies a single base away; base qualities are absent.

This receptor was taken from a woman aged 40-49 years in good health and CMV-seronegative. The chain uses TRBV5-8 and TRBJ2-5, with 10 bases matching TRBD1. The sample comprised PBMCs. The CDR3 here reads CASSLDLGQGKTQYF. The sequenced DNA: TGTGCCAGCAGCTTGGATCTGGGACAGGGGAAGACCCAGTACTTC.